These 30 T cell receptor beta chains were all obtained from the same sample, sequenced in a study of cytomegalovirus exposure and HLA in healthy donors. It was with 60 Vbeta and 13 Jbeta primers that the PCR ran. Here immunoSEQ multiplex PCR was the method, and the copy in TCRdb shows in-frame clones only, minus some. This table has fewer than 150,000 clones, around 69% appearing once. Sequences were obtained from PBMCs. The receptors stem from a woman between 40 and 50 years old in good health and CMV-seropositive.

The chain combines TRBV19 with TRBJ1-4; D ambiguous. From germline, CDR1 is LNHDA and CDR2 SQIVND (reference sequence). Between the trimmed V and J ends, which lost 9 bases and 7 bases, there was a span of 18 bases. The CDR3 contains 14 residues. The CDR3 region is CASRRGVAGEKLFF. The CDR3 DNA reads as TGTGCCAGCCGCCGCGGGGTCGCGGGTGAAAAACTGTTTTTT. Drawing the rest from reference TRBV19 and TRBJ1-4, the complete variable domain is DGGITQSPKYLFRKEGQNVTLSCEQNLNHDAMYWYRQDPGQGLRLIYYSQIVNDFQKGDIAEGYSVSREKKESFPLTVTSAQKNPTAFYLCASRRGVAGEKLFFGSGTQLSVL.

There are a few counts of this clone. The rearrangement joins TRBV6-1 to TRBJ2-1, with D tentatively TRBD1 (5 bases). The CDR3 has 11 residues. Germline V gene lookup returns CDR1 MNHNS and CDR2 SASEGT. Trimming removed 10 bases at V and 6 bases at J, with 10 bases between. This CDR3 reads CATVRVNEQFF. The CDR3 DNA sequence: TGTGCCACCGTCAGGGTCAATGAGCAGTTCTTC.

This clone has a handful of counts. The chain is built from TRBV2 and TRBJ1-1; D ambiguous. The CDR3 has 13 amino acids. Looked up from germline, CDR1 is SNHLY and CDR2 is FYNNEI. V was cut by 4 bases and J by 0 bases, with 6 bases left in between. CDR3 nucleotides: TGTGCCAGCAGTGGGGAGATGAACACTGAAGCTTTCTTT. Translating it yields CASSGEMNTEAFF.

The chain carries TRBV2 and TRBJ1-2; 8 bases fit TRBD1. Trimming cost V 3 bases and J 5 bases; bases outside gene matches: 14. The CDR3 covers 17 residues. Germline CDR1 SNHLY, CDR2 FYNNEI. The CDR3 here is CASSDVGPDRDLYGYTF. The CDR3 bases are TGTGCCAGCAGTGATGTTGGACCGGACAGGGATCTTTATGGCTACACCTTC.

This clone was observed a handful of times. This rearrangement joins TRBV7-2 to TRBJ1-1; TRBD1 agrees at 7 bases. V shed 5 bases and J 4 bases; nucleotides not matched to a gene: 10. CDR1 and CDR2 from the germline V gene are SGHTA and FQGNSA. CDR3 length: 15 residues. The CDR3: CASSPRQGLGTEAFF. The CDR3 DNA follows: TGTGCCAGCAGCCCCCGACAGGGCCTGGGCACTGAAGCTTTCTTT.

This clone was found once. CDR3 amino acids: CASRDGQVNTEAFF. For the CDR3, the DNA is TGTGCCAGTAGAGATGGACAGGTGAACACTGAAGCTTTCTTT. V and J are TRBV19 and TRBJ1-1; 7 bases match TRBD1. The J segment lost 0 bases and the V segment lost 6 bases, leaving 4 bases of the junction unmatched. Germline values: CDR1 LNHDA, CDR2 SQIVND (reference sequence). The length of the CDR3 is 14 residues.

The rearrangement uses TRBV9 and TRBJ2-7; D might be TRBD2 (5 bases). The germline CDR1 and CDR2 sequences are SGDLS and YYNGEE. The CDR3 loop spans 13 amino acids. V lost 0 bases, J lost 6 bases, and 10 bases lay in between. CDR3: CASSVEPRGEQYF. CDR3 DNA sequence: TGTGCCAGCAGCGTAGAGCCCCGGGGCGAGCAGTACTTC.

V gene TRBV5-6 combines with J gene TRBJ1-4; D is unclear. Germline V gene lookup returns CDR1 SGHDT and CDR2 YYEEEE. V gave up 0 bases and J gave up 8 bases, with 26 bases separating them. This CDR3 has 19 residues. Here the CDR3 DNA reads TGTGCCAGCAGCTTGGCCGGGGAAGGCCTCGGATTCCCCCAGGAAAAACTGTTTTTT. This encodes CASSLAGEGLGFPQEKLFF.

This clone was detected only a few times. The rearrangement uses TRBV7-8 and TRBJ2-3; no clear D gene. Germline values: CDR1 SGHVS, CDR2 FQNEAQ. This CDR3 is built from 12 residues. Between the trimmed V and J ends, which lost 5 bases and 2 bases, there was a span of 5 bases. Here the CDR3 DNA reads TGTGCCAGCAGCGACATCACAGATACGCAGTATTTT. Its translation: CASSDITDTQYF.

V is TRBV4-3 and J is TRBJ2-7; tentative D call: TRBD1 (5 bases). Germline CDR1 and CDR2: LGHNA and YSLEER. This CDR3 is 15 amino acids long. Deletions cut 0 bases from V and 2 bases from J, with 11 bases between. The CDR3 loop reads CASSQDRVPTYEQYF. DNA of the CDR3: TGCGCCAGCAGCCAAGACAGGGTCCCCACCTACGAGCAGTACTTC.

The chain carries TRBV4-1 and TRBJ1-2; 7 bases align to TRBD1. V shed 4 bases and J 8 bases; nucleotides not matched to a gene: 10. There are 14 residues in the CDR3. CDR1 is MGHRA, CDR2 YSYEKL, per germline. The CDR3 reads CASSREGARVGYTF. CDR3 DNA: TGCGCCAGCAGCCGAGAGGGGGCGCGTGTCGGCTACACCTTC.

The chain recombines TRBV6-5 with TRBJ1-1; D is undetermined. V lost 7 bases and J lost 2, with 14 bases in between. CDR1 and CDR2 from the germline V gene are MNHEY and SVGAGI. The length of the CDR3 is 14 residues. The CDR3 here is CASKEGRGNTEAFF. In DNA, the CDR3 is TGTGCCAGCAAAGAAGGACGGGGTAACACTGAAGCTTTCTTT.

The CDR3 is CASTLLAGTGELNYGYTF. As DNA, the CDR3 is TGTGCCAGCACCCTACTGGCCGGGACAGGGGAACTAAACTATGGCTACACCTTC. The chain is built from TRBV7-9 and TRBJ1-2; TRBD1 agrees at 10 bases. With 7 bases clipped from V and 2 bases from J, the junction kept 16 bases outside the gene matches. The CDR3 has 18 amino acids. Germline V gene data show CDR1 as SEHNR and CDR2 as FQNEAQ (reference sequence).

The chain is built from TRBV4-3 and TRBJ2-7; no firm D call. The CDR3 has 16 amino acids. Germline V gives CDR1 LGHNA, CDR2 YSLEER. Trimming pared 3 bases from V and 4 bases from J, leaving 19 bases between. Written as DNA, the CDR3 is TGCGCCAGCAGCCATCCTAACGCCCGCCTTCCTTACGAGCAGTACTTC. Residues: CASSHPNARLPYEQYF.

This chain connects TRBV5-4 to TRBJ1-6; D perhaps matches TRBD1 (6 bases). The CDR3 is made up of 17 amino acids. Trimming took 5 bases from V and 0 from J, leaving 15 bases between them. Germline V gene data show CDR1 as SGHNT and CDR2 as YYREEE (reference sequence). CDR3 bases: TGTGCCAGCAGGAAGGGGGGGCAGAGCTCCTATAATTCACCCCTCCACTTT. This gives the protein CASRKGGQSSYNSPLHF.

V usage is TRBV7-9 and J usage is TRBJ2-7, with a weak D call TRBD2 (6 bases). Germline values: CDR1 SEHNR, CDR2 FQNEAQ (reference sequence). This CDR3 comprises 13 residues. The V gene lost 5 bases and the J gene lost 5 bases, with 13 bases spanning the gap. CDR3 nucleotides: TGTGCCAGCAGCCAAGATCCGGGGGACGAGCAGTACTTC. Protein product: CASSQDPGDEQYF.

J is TRBJ1-1 and V is TRBV19, with D tentatively TRBD1 (5 bases). Trimming left V 3 bases short and J 4 bases short, with 9 bases between. The CDR3 covers 13 residues. Germline lookup yields CDR1 LNHDA and CDR2 SQIVND (reference sequence). CDR3 loop: CASSMGGGTEAFF. As DNA, the CDR3 is TGTGCCAGTAGTATGGGGGGGGGCACTGAAGCTTTCTTT.

The CDR3 loop is CASNLGQGVGYTF. The CDR3, as DNA: TGTGCCAGCAACCTGGGACAGGGCGTCGGCTACACCTTC. This chain joins TRBV2 and TRBJ1-2, with 9 bases identical to TRBD1. Germline lookup yields CDR1 SNHLY and CDR2 FYNNEI. CDR3 length equals 13 residues. With V trimmed by 7 bases and J by 8 bases, 8 bases remained unmatched.

J is TRBJ1-5 and V is TRBV29-1, with TRBD1 identical over 9 bases. The length of the CDR3 is 13 residues. V trimming: 4 bases; J trimming: 7 bases; junction bases outside the gene matches: 5. Germline CDR1 is SQVTM and CDR2 is ANQGSEA. CDR3 loop: CSVGDRAGQPQHF. The CDR3 DNA reads TGCAGCGTTGGGGACAGGGCTGGCCAGCCCCAGCATTTT.

A remark on this clone: One end of the junction is discordant with germline, which a read error may explain. The rearrangement uses TRBV7-9 and TRBJ1-1; TRBD1 is a possible D gene (6 bases). From germline, CDR1 is SEHNR and CDR2 FQNEAQ (reference sequence). The CDR3 is 14 residues long. The CDR3 protein is CASSIAPAGAEAFF. The CDR3 bases are TGTGCCAGCAGCATAGCGCCCGCAGGGGCTGAAGCTTTCTTT.

This chain connects TRBV7-8 to TRBJ2-6; tentatively, D is TRBD1 (5 bases). Germline-derived CDR1 and CDR2 are SGHVS and FQNEAQ. The CDR3 consists of 15 residues. Trimming took 3 bases from V and 0 from J, leaving 6 bases between them. In nucleotides, the CDR3 is TGTGCCAGCAGCTTCAGGGTCTCTGGGGCCAACGTCCTGACTTTC. The encoded protein is CASSFRVSGANVLTF.

The chain combines TRBV4-3 with TRBJ1-1; TRBD1 might be the D (5 bases). CDR1 and CDR2 from the germline V gene are LGHNA and YSLEER. There are 16 residues in the CDR3. V was cut by 0 bases and J by 7 bases, with 18 bases left in between. The CDR3 loop reads CASSQDTLTASVEAFF. CDR3 sequence (DNA): TGCGCCAGCAGCCAAGATACGTTGACAGCAAGCGTTGAAGCTTTCTTT.

The CDR3 DNA reads TGCAGCGTCCAGGGTGCAACTAATGAAAAACTGTTTTTT. Its protein product is CSVQGATNEKLFF. The gene calls are TRBV29-1 and TRBJ1-4, with TRBD1 as a possible D gene (5 bases). With 6 bases removed from V and 0 bases from J, the gap between germline ends came to 8 bases. Germline loops: CDR1 SQVTM, CDR2 ANQGSEA. This CDR3 has 13 amino acids.

The chain employs TRBV11-3 and TRBJ1-6, with 7 bases identical to TRBD1. V was pared by 4 bases and J by 13 bases, with 7 bases of the junction left unmatched. The CDR3 has 13 amino acids. Germline CDR1 reads SGHNT; CDR2 reads YENEEA. As DNA, the CDR3 is TGTGCCAGCAGCTCTATGACAGGGACTCCCCTCCACTTT. Protein sequence: CASSSMTGTPLHF.

V and J are TRBV7-9 and TRBJ2-3; 11 bases are shared with TRBD2. The V gene end was trimmed by 8 bases and the J gene end by 1 base; junction bases not matched to a gene: 8. This CDR3 is 16 amino acids long. CDR1 and CDR2 (germline): SEHNR, FQNEAQ (reference sequence). The CDR3 bases are TGTGCCAGCGCCCATAGCGGGGGGGCGGGCACAGATACGCAGTATTTT. Protein sequence: CASAHSGGAGTDTQYF.

This clone has only one observation. V is TRBV6-5 and J is TRBJ2-7; 8 bases map to TRBD1. CDR3 length: 14 amino acids. The germline CDR1 and CDR2 sequences are MNHEY and SVGAGI. V trimming: 2 bases; J trimming: 5 bases; junction bases outside the gene matches: 5. CDR3 amino acids: CASSYRTGFDEQYF. Written as DNA, the CDR3 is TGTGCCAGCAGTTACCGGACAGGGTTCGACGAGCAGTACTTC.

V gene TRBV29-1 combines with J gene TRBJ2-3; weak D call: TRBD2 (5 bases). Deletions cut 6 bases from V and 2 bases from J, with 12 bases between. The CDR3 contains 13 residues. Germline values: CDR1 SQVTM, CDR2 ANQGSEA. CDR3 bases: TGCAGCGTCTCCGAGGGCCCCACAGATACGCAGTATTTT. Protein product: CSVSEGPTDTQYF.

This chain joins TRBV10-3 and TRBJ1-1; 10 nucleotides align to TRBD1. This CDR3 is 16 amino acids long. V lost 0 bases and J lost 5; bases outside the gene matches: 6. Per germline, CDR1 ENHRY and CDR2 SYGVKD. CDR3 nucleotides: TGTGCCATCAGTGAGTCCGGGACAGGGGTCAGAACTGAAGCTTTCTTT. Its translation is CAISESGTGVRTEAFF.

The chain employs TRBV5-1 and TRBJ2-3; no clear D. V was clipped by 0 bases and J by 2 bases, with 7 bases between them. Germline CDR1 SGHRS, CDR2 YFSETQ. The CDR3 is made up of 14 amino acids. The CDR3 loop reads CASSLVRVTDTQYF. The CDR3, as DNA: TGCGCCAGCAGCTTGGTTCGGGTCACAGATACGCAGTATTTT. The whole variable domain, filled in from reference TRBV5-1 and TRBJ2-3, reads KAGVTQTPRYLIKTRGQQVTLSCSPISGHRSVSWYQQTPGQGLQFLFEYFSETQRNKGNFPGRFSGRQFSNSRSEMNVSTLELGDSALYLCASSLVRVTDTQYFGPGTRLTVL.

The rearrangement uses TRBV15 and TRBJ1-5, with D uncertain. V was cut by 1 base and J by 4 bases, with 8 bases left in between. CDR1 and CDR2 (germline): LNHNV, YYDKDF (reference sequence). CDR3 length: 14 residues. The CDR3 protein is CATSRATANQPQHF. In DNA, the CDR3 is TGTGCCACCAGCAGAGCCACAGCTAATCAGCCCCAGCATTTT.